Listed below are T cell receptor beta chains from one sample, sequenced in a study of blood T cells in healthy people across ages. A single record per CDR3 protein comes from TCRdb applying MiXCR to the 5' RACE reads. Of about 680,000 distinct CDR3 sequences in the sample, 49% are singletons; the top ten hold under 35%. The sequencing sample was made of blood. The receptors shown here come from a woman aged 60-70 years in good health. Both conserved end residues are part of each CDR3. Each record gives: J gene, D gene, clone size, V gene, CDR3 length, CDR3 protein, CDR3 DNA. A D gene is named only where the DNA matches it firmly. The size entry is marked missing in some rows and otherwise reads once, few, many or a size class.

>TRBJ2-3|.|.|TRBV7-3|14
CASSLTRVADTQYF
TGTGCCAGCAGCTTAACCAGGGTGGCAGATACGCAGTATTTT
>TRBJ1-5|.|.|TRBV21-1|18
CASSKVSGSDSRNQPQHF
TGTGCCAGCAGCAAGGTGTCGGGTAGTGACAGCCGCAATCAGCCCCAGCATTTT
>TRBJ1-1|.|few|TRBV6-2/TRBV6-3|11
CASSRSGEAFF
TGTGCCAGCAGTCGTAGTGGTGAAGCTTTCTTT
>TRBJ1-1|.|.|TRBV20-1|14
CSAPVRGSNTEAFF
TGCAGTGCCCCGGTTCGGGGCTCGAACACTGAAGCTTTCTTT
>TRBJ2-7|.|.|TRBV4-3|15
CASSQEYTSSDEQYF
TGCGCCAGCAGCCAAGAATATACTAGTTCTGACGAGCAGTACTTC
>TRBJ2-5|.|.|TRBV11-1|15
CASSLGTDGGETQYF
TGTGCCAGCAGCTTAGGGACGGATGGGGGAGAGACCCAGTACTTC
>TRBJ2-7|.|.|TRBV10-3|16
CAISVSTPGVLGEQYF
TGTGCCATCAGTGTCTCGACCCCTGGGGTCTTAGGCGAGCAGTACTTC
>TRBJ2-1|TRBD2|.|TRBV12-3/TRBV12-4|16
CASSFGLAGFRNEQFF
TGTGCCAGCAGTTTCGGACTAGCGGGATTTCGGAATGAGCAGTTCTTC
>TRBJ2-7|.|.|TRBV3-1|17
CASSPTQGGRTSYEQYF
TGTGCCAGCAGCCCAACCCAGGGTGGACGGACCTCCTACGAGCAGTACTTC
>TRBJ2-3|.|.|TRBV5-1|14
CASSQTTGTDTQYF
TGCGCCAGCAGCCAAACGACAGGCACAGATACGCAGTATTTT
>TRBJ1-2|.|.|TRBV3-1|16
CASSETSLYPNYGYTF
TGTGCCAGCAGCGAAACCAGCCTCTACCCCAACTATGGCTACACCTTC
>TRBJ1-6|.|few|TRBV12-3/TRBV12-4|14
CASSLLTDNSPLHF
TGTGCCAGCAGTTTATTGACAGACAATTCACCCCTCCACTTT
>TRBJ2-4|.|.|TRBV20-1|13
CSARLEAVNTQYF
TGCAGTGCTAGATTGGAGGCGGTAAACACTCAGTACTTC
>TRBJ2-1|.|.|TRBV5-6|15
CASSLRQTPYNEQFF
TGTGCCAGCAGCTTGAGACAGACCCCCTACAATGAGCAGTTCTTC
>TRBJ2-7|.|many|TRBV29-1|13
CSAFRDTGDEQYF
TGCAGCGCATTCCGGGACACGGGGGACGAGCAGTACTTC
>TRBJ1-5|.|once|TRBV28|13
CASSPQVDQPQHF
TGTGCCAGCAGTCCCCAGGTAGACCAGCCCCAGCATTTT
>TRBJ1-1|.|once|TRBV7-2|14
CASSLQGLDTEAFF
TGTGCCAGCAGCTTACAAGGGTTGGACACTGAAGCTTTCTTT
>TRBJ2-7|.|once|TRBV20-1|16
CSARDSSASGSYEQYF
TGCAGTGCTAGAGATTCTAGCGCCAGCGGGTCCTACGAGCAGTACTTC
>TRBJ2-1|.|few|TRBV11-3|14
CASSSGWGNNEQFF
TGTGCCAGCAGCTCTGGGTGGGGTAATAATGAGCAGTTCTTC
>TRBJ2-1|.|.|TRBV6-2/TRBV6-3|17
CASSQRERGNGYDEQFF
TGTGCCAGCAGTCAGAGGGAGAGGGGCAATGGATACGATGAGCAGTTCTTC
>TRBJ2-5|.|.|TRBV9|11
CVSSVGETQYF
TGTGTCAGCAGCGTAGGAGAGACCCAGTACTTC
>TRBJ2-3|TRBD2|few|TRBV20-1|16
CSAPGLAGGPTDTQYF
TGCAGTGCTCCTGGACTAGCGGGAGGGCCAACAGATACGCAGTATTTT
>TRBJ2-1|.|few|TRBV4-2|16
CASSQERGLLYNEQFF
TGTGCCAGCAGCCAAGAAAGGGGACTTCTGTACAATGAGCAGTTCTTC
>TRBJ1-2|.|.|TRBV4-1|15
CASSQEAVGTYGYTF
TGCGCCAGCAGCCAAGAAGCGGTGGGGACTTATGGCTACACCTTC
>TRBJ2-5|.|.|TRBV10-3|16
CAISERRFGTLETQYF
TGTGCCATCAGTGAGCGTCGCTTCGGGACTCTTGAGACCCAGTACTTC
>TRBJ2-4|.|.|TRBV20-1|14
CSARGGLEVNIQYF
TGCAGTGCTAGAGGAGGGCTAGAGGTAAACATTCAGTACTTC
>TRBJ2-7|TRBD2|.|TRBV20-1|13
CSADLAGVYEQYF
TGCAGTGCGGACCTAGCGGGAGTTTACGAGCAGTACTTC
>TRBJ2-7|.|.|TRBV7-2|12
CASSLSMGEQYF
TGTGCCAGCAGCTTATCGATGGGCGAGCAGTACTTC
>TRBJ2-1|.|few|TRBV12-3/TRBV12-4|11
CASKYGDEQFF
TGTGCCAGCAAGTATGGCGATGAGCAGTTCTTC
>TRBJ2-1|.|many|TRBV20-1|12
CSAVTGYNEQFF
TGCAGTGCTGTGACAGGTTACAATGAGCAGTTCTTC
>TRBJ2-5|.|.|TRBV28|17
CASSLPAGRLVIKTQYF
TGTGCCAGCAGTTTACCCGCAGGTCGGTTGGTAATCAAGACCCAGTACTTC
>TRBJ1-6|.|.|TRBV7-2|13
CASSLALRSPLHF
TGTGCCAGCAGCTTAGCGTTACGCTCACCCCTCCACTTT
>TRBJ1-2|TRBD1|few|TRBV20-1|15
CSARDSKGALYGYTF
TGCAGTGCTAGAGACAGTAAGGGGGCCCTATATGGCTACACCTTC
>TRBJ2-7|.|.|TRBV9|16
CASSGSSGALYNEQYF
TGTGCCAGCAGCGGGAGCTCGGGAGCCCTCTACAATGAGCAGTACTTC
>TRBJ2-7|TRBD2|.|TRBV4-3|15
CASSQVATSGYEQYF
TGCGCCAGCAGCCAAGTAGCGACTAGCGGATACGAGCAGTACTTC
>TRBJ1-2|TRBD1|few|TRBV27|15
CASSSRTGGLYGYTF
TGTGCCAGCAGTTCAAGGACAGGTGGCCTCTATGGCTACACCTTC
>TRBJ2-1|.|few|TRBV20-1|16
CSARVPGARRDNEQFF
TGCAGTGCTAGAGTTCCCGGAGCGAGACGGGACAATGAGCAGTTCTTC
>TRBJ2-1|.|.|TRBV27|17
CASSPTVRGLVYNEQFF
TGTGCCAGCAGTCCTACCGTCCGGGGGCTAGTCTACAATGAGCAGTTCTTC
>TRBJ2-1|.|once|TRBV7-3|13
CASSTGPINEQFF
TGTGCCAGCAGTACAGGACCAATCAATGAGCAGTTCTTC